What follows describes a single T cell receptor (beta chain). As yet, its antigen is unknown. The CDR3 is 13 residues long. CDR1 and CDR2 from the germline V gene are MDHEN and SYDVKM. Between the trimmed V and J ends, which lost 3 bases and 5 bases, there was a span of 11 bases. Survey-level immunoSEQ v3.0 assays were run. A per-sample goal of roughly 35,000-55,000 T-cell genomes was targeted by sequencing. Sequenced by immunoSEQ multiplex PCR; TCRdb stores in-frame clones only, minus some. This sample has under 30,000 clones, with 90% to 95% found just once. This record comes from a study of long-term antiretroviral therapy in people with HIV. General study findings and limits: Clones that had undergone expansion before ART dominated the repertoire at all time points.

The receptor was derived from a woman between 50 and 59 years old with HIV. The sequencing here drew on unsorted PBMCs, taken just over 4.8 years after starting antiretroviral therapy. The chain employs TRBV28 and TRBJ2-7, with D uncertain. CDR3 nucleotides: TGTGCCAGCAGTTTGCAAGCGCTAGACGAGCAGTACTTC. It yields the protein CASSLQALDEQYF.